Shown below are 30 T cell receptor beta chains from a single sample sequenced in a study of blood T cell repertoires in COVID-19. This table comes from immunoSEQ multiplex PCR, and its TCRdb copy is limited to in-frame clones, with some not included. This sample has roughly 100,000 clones, with 70% to 90% found just once. The sample was peripheral blood. All receptors come from a man in his fifties with active COVID-19.

This clone was recorded only once. The V gene is TRBV6-5, the J gene TRBJ1-5; 7 bases fit TRBD1. CDR1 is MNHEY and CDR2 is SVGAGI in the germline V gene. V lost 6 bases and J lost 4; bases outside the gene matches: 6. The CDR3 contains 14 residues. The CDR3, as DNA: TGTGCCAGCAGCCAACAGGGGCCAAATCAGCCCCAGCATTTT. Protein: CASSQQGPNQPQHF.

This chain joins TRBV6-6 and TRBJ1-5; 7 nucleotides align to TRBD1. Unmatched junction bases numbered 9, after V lost 6 bases and J lost 7 bases. CDR3 size: 14 residues. The germline gives CDR1 MNHNY, CDR2 SVGAGI (reference sequence). CDR3 residues: CASRLQGYGQPQHF. CDR3 nucleotides: TGTGCCAGCAGACTACAGGGGTACGGACAGCCCCAGCATTTT.

This clone was recorded only once. The chain recombines TRBV5-5 with TRBJ1-1; D is unclear. Germline V lookup: CDR1 SGHKS, CDR2 YYEKEE (reference sequence). This CDR3 spans 12 amino acids. The ends were cut back, 4 bases at V and 2 bases at J, with 6 bases in the middle. The CDR3 loop reads CASSQINTEAFF. Written as DNA, the CDR3 is TGTGCCAGCAGCCAAATTAACACTGAAGCTTTCTTT.

The V and J genes are TRBV6-5 and TRBJ2-5; D is unclear. Germline assignment: CDR1 MNHEY and CDR2 SVGAGI. This CDR3 comprises 13 residues. Trimming removed 0 bases from V and 7 bases from J, with 9 bases in between. CDR3 bases: TGTGCCAGCAGTTACTCGAATGGCAGGACCCAGTACTTC. Translation: CASSYSNGRTQYF.

The rearrangement uses TRBV2 and TRBJ1-6; tentative D call: TRBD1 (6 bases). Germline loops: CDR1 SNHLY, CDR2 FYNNEI. The CDR3 totals 14 residues. The germline V and J ends were trimmed by 6 bases and 5 bases, with 11 bases remaining between them. CDR3: CASRARTDNSPLHF. CDR3 sequence (DNA): TGTGCCAGCAGGGCCCGGACAGATAATTCACCCCTCCACTTT.

The chain uses TRBV7-2 and TRBJ1-1, with D hard to call. The CDR3 consists of 14 residues. V was cut by 1 base and J by 7 bases, with 13 bases left in between. The germline gives CDR1 SGHTA, CDR2 FQGNSA. The CDR3 is CASSLEVAAVEAFF. DNA for the CDR3: TGTGCCAGCAGCTTAGAGGTGGCAGCGGTTGAAGCTTTCTTT.

The CDR3 spells CAGDRVKTEAFF. CDR3 DNA sequence: TGTGCCGGAGACAGGGTCAAGACTGAAGCTTTCTTT. The gene calls are TRBV24-1 and TRBJ1-1; 7 positions agree with TRBD1. V lost 12 bases and J lost 5; bases outside the gene matches: 8. CDR1 is KGHDR and CDR2 is SFDVKD in the germline V gene. The CDR3 is 12 residues long.

The chain employs TRBV19 and TRBJ1-5, with D unresolved. CDR1 and CDR2 from the germline V gene are LNHDA and SQIVND (reference sequence). The CDR3 length is 12 residues. V lost 7 bases, J lost 6 bases, and 10 bases lay in between. Written as DNA, the CDR3 is TGTGCCAGTACTCGGGGAGCTCAGCCCCAGCATTTT. Translating gives CASTRGAQPQHF. Using reference TRBV19 and TRBJ1-5 for the parts outside the CDR3, the full variable domain is DGGITQSPKYLFRKEGQNVTLSCEQNLNHDAMYWYRQDPGQGLRLIYYSQIVNDFQKGDIAEGYSVSREKKESFPLTVTSAQKNPTAFYLCASTRGAQPQHFGDGTRLSIL.

The genes are TRBV24-1 and TRBJ2-7, with 11 bases lining up with TRBD2. The germline V gene encodes CDR1 KGHDR and CDR2 SFDVKD. There are 14 residues in the CDR3. The ends lost 6 bases at V and 3 bases at J; junction bases unmatched: 3. CDR3 bases: TGTGCCACCAGTTCAGGGACTAGCGGCTACGAGCAGTACTTC. Translating it yields CATSSGTSGYEQYF.

J is TRBJ2-7 and V is TRBV5-1; 9 bases map to TRBD1. Unmatched junction bases numbered 3, after V lost 0 bases and J lost 5 bases. Germline CDR1 reads SGHRS; CDR2 reads YFSETQ. The CDR3 spans 14 residues. In DNA form, the CDR3 reads TGCGCCAGCAGCTTGGGACAGGGGGGAGACGAGCAGTACTTC. Translating gives CASSLGQGGDEQYF.

The chain recombines TRBV4-1 with TRBJ2-2, with D possibly matching TRBD2 (6 bases). The V end was cut by 1 base, the J end by 6 bases, with 12 bases between. Germline V gene data show CDR1 as MGHRA and CDR2 as YSYEKL. This CDR3 region has 15 residues. CDR3 nucleotides: TGCGCCAGCAGCCAAGGGACTAAGGTGCCCGGGGAGCTGTTTTTT. Amino acids: CASSQGTKVPGELFF.

Turning to this clone: The junction and the germline gene differ at one end; a read error may be behind it. The chain employs TRBV24-1 and TRBJ2-1, with TRBD1 matching 8 bases. This CDR3 spans 16 amino acids. From germline, CDR1 is KGHDR and CDR2 SFDVKD. Here the CDR3 reads CATSDSGQGRNNEQFF. The CDR3 nucleotides are TGTGCCACCAGCGATTCTGGACAGGGAAGGAACAATGAGCAGTTCTTC.

The chain employs TRBV7-6 and TRBJ2-7; perhaps TRBD2 as D (6 bases). CDR3 length equals 13 residues. The germline CDR1 and CDR2 sequences are SGHVS and FNYEAQ. V was clipped by 0 bases and J by 6 bases, with 9 bases between them. CDR3 sequence reads: CASSLAARGEQYF. CDR3 in DNA: TGTGCCAGCAGCTTAGCGGCGCGGGGCGAGCAGTACTTC.

This clone was detected only once. Germline and junction disagree at one end, which may indicate a read error. The DNA for the CDR3 is TGTGCCACCAGTGATCTGTTGACAGGAAGGGTTTCCTTC. Amino acids: CATSDLLTGRVSF. The chain couples TRBV24-1 to TRBJ1-2; TRBD1 might be the D (6 bases). Germline CDR1 and CDR2: KGHDR and SFDVKD. This CDR3 has 13 amino acids.

The V and J genes are TRBV11-2 and TRBJ1-2; maybe TRBD1 (5 bases). The CDR3 is 15 amino acids. Germline V gives CDR1 SGHAT, CDR2 FQNNGV. V was trimmed by 10 bases and J by 8 bases, leaving 26 bases between them. The CDR3 here is CATALKDTPSMGYTF. CDR3 DNA: TGTGCCACCGCCCTCAAGGACACCCCCTCTATGGGCTACACCTTC.

The CDR3 sequence: CASSLMGTGEKLFF. DNA of the CDR3: TGTGCCAGCAGCTTAATGGGGACTGGCGAAAAACTGTTTTTT. The rearrangement links TRBV7-9 to TRBJ1-4; possibly TRBD1 for D (5 bases). Trimming cost V 2 bases and J 8 bases, with 12 bases left between them. This CDR3 spans 14 amino acids. Germline loops: CDR1 SEHNR, CDR2 FQNEAQ (reference sequence).

The table lists this clone with a count of one. V usage is TRBV12-3 or TRBV12-4 and J usage is TRBJ2-5; 8 nucleotides align to TRBD2. The CDR3 runs to 12 residues. Trimming removed 4 bases from V and 8 bases from J; junction bases left unmatched: 3. The chain's CDR3 is CASSSGTRTQYF. The CDR3 DNA reads TGTGCCAGCAGTTCTGGGACTAGAACCCAGTACTTC.

The genes are TRBV12-3 or TRBV12-4 and TRBJ2-7, with a weak D call TRBD2 (6 bases). V dropped 4 bases and J dropped 5 bases, with 6 bases sitting between them. The CDR3 sequence is 11 residues long. DNA of the CDR3: TGTGCCAGCAGTTGGGGGGACGAGCAGTACTTC. It yields the protein CASSWGDEQYF.

This chain joins TRBV27 and TRBJ2-5, with 9 bases lining up with TRBD2. The V gene end was trimmed by 6 bases and the J gene end by 1 base; junction bases not matched to a gene: 9. CDR1 and CDR2 from the germline V gene are MNHEY and SMNVEV (reference sequence). The CDR3 consists of 16 residues. The DNA of the CDR3 is TGTGCCAGCAGCCCCCTGAGTAGCGGGGGCCAAGAGACCCAGTACTTC. The encoded protein is CASSPLSSGGQETQYF.

A few counts support this clone. This chain connects TRBV9 to TRBJ2-7; 9 bases match TRBD1. V gave up 4 bases and J gave up 4 bases; unmatched junction bases: 12. The CDR3 consists of 16 residues. Germline V gene sequence: CDR1 SGDLS, CDR2 YYNGEE. This CDR3 reads CASSPGQGLSSYEQYF. CDR3 nucleotide sequence: TGTGCCAGCAGCCCAGGACAGGGGTTATCGTCGTACGAGCAGTACTTC.

The chain links TRBV7-2 to TRBJ1-6; D is ambiguous. The germline V and J ends were trimmed by 5 bases and 10 bases, with 12 bases remaining between them. The CDR3 contains 13 residues. Germline V gene lookup returns CDR1 SGHTA and CDR2 FQGNSA. Here the CDR3 reads CASSPQVRSPLHF. The CDR3 DNA sequence: TGTGCCAGCAGCCCGCAGGTCCGCTCACCCCTCCACTTT.

The chain has TRBV7-2 and TRBJ2-5, with D possibly TRBD2 on 6 matching bases. V lost 4 bases and J lost 5, with 17 bases in between. The germline V gene has CDR1 SGHTA and CDR2 FQGNSA. This CDR3 is 15 amino acids long. The CDR3 region has the DNA TGTGCCAGCAGCTACCAAGGAGGGGCAGGGGAGACCCAGTACTTC. This translates into CASSYQGGAGETQYF.

The V and J genes are TRBV18 and TRBJ2-7; no clear D. V was pared by 3 bases and J by 0 bases, with 6 bases between. Germline loops: CDR1 KGHSH, CDR2 LQKENI. The CDR3 consists of 13 residues. As DNA, the CDR3 is TGTGCCAGCTCACCCTACAGCTCCTACGAGCAGTACTTC. It yields the protein CASSPYSSYEQYF.

This sequence joins TRBV2 and TRBJ1-5, with 7 nucleotides matching TRBD1. V was clipped by 1 base and J by 1 base; unmatched bases: 4. Per the germline V gene, CDR1 is SNHLY and CDR2 is FYNNEI. This CDR3 has 16 amino acids. CDR3 sequence reads: CASSEGGRGSNQPQHF. The CDR3 DNA reads as TGTGCCAGCAGTGAAGGAGGCAGGGGGAGCAATCAGCCCCAGCATTTT. The variable domain in full, completed from reference TRBV2 and TRBJ1-5, reads EPEVTQTPSHQVTQMGQEVILRCVPISNHLYFYWYRQILGQKVEFLVSFYNNEISEKSEIFDDQFSVERPDGSNFTLKIRSTKLEDSAMYFCASSEGGRGSNQPQHFGDGTRLSIL.

The rearrangement links TRBV5-6 to TRBJ2-3; no reliable D call. The CDR3 has 11 residues. Between the trimmed V and J ends, which lost 2 bases and 9 bases, there was a span of 7 bases. CDR1 SGHDT and CDR2 YYEEEE come from the germline V gene. The CDR3 sequence: CASSFSETQYF. The CDR3 bases are TGTGCCAGCAGCTTTTCGGAGACGCAGTATTTT.

The rearrangement joins TRBV18 to TRBJ1-6; unclear D gene. The CDR3 is 15 residues long. Trimming shortened V by 4 bases and J by 6 bases, and 13 bases separated the two germline ends. In germline, CDR1 is KGHSH, CDR2 LQKENI. CDR3 sequence reads: CASSRTREFNSPLHF. The DNA of the CDR3 is TGTGCCAGCTCACGTACCCGGGAGTTTAATTCACCCCTCCACTTT.

This clone has just one count. V is TRBV6-1 and J is TRBJ1-1; 10 bases fit TRBD1. This CDR3 is built from 15 residues. Germline trimming cut 6 bases from V and 7 bases from J; bases unmatched to any gene: 11. From germline, CDR1 is MNHNS and CDR2 SASEGT. This CDR3 is CASSQSDRGRDEAFF. CDR3 DNA sequence: TGTGCCAGCAGCCAGTCCGACAGGGGGCGAGATGAAGCTTTCTTT.

The genes are TRBV3-1 (or the pseudogene TRBV3-2) and TRBJ2-7, with 11 bases aligning to TRBD2. V dropped 4 bases and J dropped 3; count of bases not matched to a gene: 2. This CDR3 is built from 14 residues. Germline lookup yields CDR1 LGHDT and CDR2 YNNKEL (reference sequence). The CDR3 nucleotides are TGTGCCAGCAGCCCTAGCGGGGGGCACTACGAGCAGTACTTC. Its translation is CASSPSGGHYEQYF.

V is TRBV7-2 and J is TRBJ2-6; no definite D call. There are 17 residues in the CDR3. The V end was cut by 4 bases, the J end by 0 bases, with 13 bases between. CDR1 and CDR2 from the germline V gene are SGHTA and FQGNSA. The CDR3 DNA sequence: TGTGCCAGCAGCTCTTTGGCCCGCGGCTCTGGGGCCAACGTCCTGACTTTC. Translating it yields CASSSLARGSGANVLTF.

The rearrangement joins TRBV9 to TRBJ1-1; D might be TRBD1 (5 bases). V was cut by 0 bases and J by 1 base, with 19 bases left in between. The germline CDR1 and CDR2 sequences are SGDLS and YYNGEE. The CDR3 is 18 residues long. The chain's CDR3 is CASSVGGGGSRTNTEAFF. CDR3 coding DNA: TGTGCCAGCAGCGTAGGCGGGGGGGGGTCCCGGACGAACACTGAAGCTTTCTTT. Drawing the rest from reference TRBV9 and TRBJ1-1, the complete variable domain is DSGVTQTPKHLITATGQRVTLRCSPRSGDLSVYWYQQSLDQGLQFLIQYYNGEERAKGNILERFSAQQFPDLHSELNLSSLELGDSALYFCASSVGGGGSRTNTEAFFGQGTRLTVV.